This is a list of T cell receptor beta chains from one sample in a study of tumor-infiltrating lymphocytes in primary liver carcinoma. One entry per CDR3 protein, called by TCRdb with MiXCR from the multiplex PCR reads. This sample has more than 45,000 distinct CDR3 sequences, with around 82% found just once. Sequenced sample: liver tumor tissue from sampling region 5. Receptor source: a man in his forties or fifties with primary liver carcinoma and hepatitis B virus infection. Both conserved end residues are part of each CDR3.

>TRBV4-3|TRBJ2-3|15
CANSRRQGGTGTRYF
>TRBV5-6|TRBJ1-6|17
CVSSSLTGTGVDSHLHF
>TRBV4-1|TRBJ2-1|15
CASSQGQGAWSEQFF
>TRBV29-1|TRBJ2-1|15
CSVELAGGFYNEQFF
>TRBV6-5|TRBJ2-7|16
CACKGGASGDTYKQYF
>TRBV30|TRBJ1-5|14
CAWSRGGSNQPQHF
>TRBV29-1|TRBJ1-2|11
CIVQGSYGYTF
>TRBV6-1|TRBJ2-1|14
CASSVKLTYNGQFF
>TRBV6-6|TRBJ2-7|14
CASSFTGSSYEQYF
>TRBV5-6|TRBJ2-5|13
CVNSPSTWETQYF
>TRBV5-5|TRBJ2-2|15
CANSWGGGKTGELFF
>TRBV9|TRBJ1-3|13
CASSRGSGNTIYF
>TRBV6-1|TRBJ2-5|19
CASSEGWSGRPTGREIQYF
>TRBV6-5|TRBJ2-1|14
CASSPQPSFGDQFF
>TRBV6-1|TRBJ2-3|12
CTRRPSTDTQYF
>TRBV7-2|TRBJ2-7|14
CGSSLARGVYEQYF
>TRBV14|TRBJ2-2|18
CASSQEVGLAGNTGELFF
>TRBV5-1|TRBJ2-6|20
CASSLESRIHGSSGANVLTF
>TRBV5-1|TRBJ2-4|14
CASTLGDRGNSEYF
>TRBV11-3|TRBJ1-5|14
CASLDLGVAQPQHF